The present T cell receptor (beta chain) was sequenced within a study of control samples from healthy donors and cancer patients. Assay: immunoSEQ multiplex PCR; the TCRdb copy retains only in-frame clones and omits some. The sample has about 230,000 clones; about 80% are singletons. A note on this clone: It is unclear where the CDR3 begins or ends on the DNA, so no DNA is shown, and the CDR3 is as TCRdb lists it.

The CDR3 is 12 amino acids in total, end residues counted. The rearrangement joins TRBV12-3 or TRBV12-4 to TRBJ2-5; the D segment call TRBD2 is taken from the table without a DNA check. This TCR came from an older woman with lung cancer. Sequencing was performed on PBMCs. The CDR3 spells CASSFGPGSPYF.